The clone carrying this TCR beta chain was seen many times. What it recognizes is unknown. The sample originates from a study of metastatic and nonmetastatic thyroid tumors. Study details: The comparison covered peripheral blood and tumor or nodule tissue in malignant and benign thyroid patients.

No treatment had been given to any patient before thyroid surgery. CDR1 and CDR2 (germline): SGHRS, YFSETQ. This CDR3 is built from 15 residues. Trimming pared 3 bases from V and 0 bases from J, leaving 10 bases between. Authors' processing steps: The study's classifier, a distant-metastasis tool for papillary thyroid cancer, was built using CDR3 differences across clinicopathological groups. Using MiXCR, TCRdb reanalyzed the PCR reads. In this record, the V and J calls reflect TCRdb's handling and not the investigators' own analysis. The data contain approximately 74,000 clones, around 14% of them singletons. Study results and limitations: Significantly higher TCR beta diversity was reportedly seen in malignant thyroid tumors than benign nodules, in blood and tumor.

The source of this sequence is a male donor with papillary thyroid cancer or a benign thyroid nodule (not recorded which). Some clones in this sample may be carry-over from other donors' samples. This chain links TRBV5-1 with TRBJ2-1; D is ambiguous. The sequencing sample was made of blood. The CDR3 sequence is CASSSEWSSYNEQFF. The CDR3 DNA reads TGCGCCAGCAGCTCAGAGTGGAGCTCCTACAATGAGCAGTTCTTC.